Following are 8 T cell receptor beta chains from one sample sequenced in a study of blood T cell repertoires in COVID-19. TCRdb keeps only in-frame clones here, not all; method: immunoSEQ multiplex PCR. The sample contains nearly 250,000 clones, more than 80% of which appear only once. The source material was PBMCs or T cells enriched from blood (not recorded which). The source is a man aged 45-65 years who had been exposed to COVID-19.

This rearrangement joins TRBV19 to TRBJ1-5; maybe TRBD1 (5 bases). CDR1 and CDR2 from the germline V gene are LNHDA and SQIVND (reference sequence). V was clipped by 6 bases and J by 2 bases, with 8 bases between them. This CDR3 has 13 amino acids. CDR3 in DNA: TGTGCCAGTAGCCCCAGGGGCAATCAGCCCCAGCATTTT. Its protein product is CASSPRGNQPQHF.

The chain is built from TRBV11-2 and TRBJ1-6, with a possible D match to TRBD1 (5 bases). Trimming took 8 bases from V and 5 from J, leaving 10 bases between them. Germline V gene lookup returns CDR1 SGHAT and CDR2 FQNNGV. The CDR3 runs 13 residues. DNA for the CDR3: TGTGCCAGCGGCGGGACGGATAATTCACCCCTCCACTTT. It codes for CASGGTDNSPLHF.

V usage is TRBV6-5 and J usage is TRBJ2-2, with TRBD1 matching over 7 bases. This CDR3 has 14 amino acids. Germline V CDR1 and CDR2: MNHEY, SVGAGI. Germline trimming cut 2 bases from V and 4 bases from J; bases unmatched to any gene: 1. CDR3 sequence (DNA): TGTGCCAGCAGTTACGGGACAGCCACCGGGGAGCTGTTTTTT. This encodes CASSYGTATGELFF.

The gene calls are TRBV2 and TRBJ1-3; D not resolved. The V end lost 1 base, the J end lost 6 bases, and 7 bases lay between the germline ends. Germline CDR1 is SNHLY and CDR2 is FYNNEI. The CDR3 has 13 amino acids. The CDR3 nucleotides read TGTGCCAGCAGTGAAGTACGGGTAAACACCATATATTTT. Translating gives CASSEVRVNTIYF.

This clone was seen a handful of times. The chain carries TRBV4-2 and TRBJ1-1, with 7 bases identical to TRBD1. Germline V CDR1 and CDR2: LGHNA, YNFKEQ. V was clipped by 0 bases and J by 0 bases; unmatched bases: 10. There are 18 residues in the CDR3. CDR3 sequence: CASSQDSPGQNLNTEAFF. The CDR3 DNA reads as TGTGCCAGCAGCCAAGATTCACCGGGACAGAATCTGAACACTGAAGCTTTCTTT.

CDR3 sequence (DNA): TGCAGCGTTGAGACAGGGAATGGAAACACCATATATTTT. Amino acid sequence: CSVETGNGNTIYF. The V and J genes are TRBV29-1 and TRBJ1-3, with TRBD1 matching over 7 bases. The V and J ends lost 3 bases and 3 bases, in that order; junction bases with no gene match: 2. The germline gives CDR1 SQVTM, CDR2 ANQGSEA. The CDR3 has 13 amino acids.

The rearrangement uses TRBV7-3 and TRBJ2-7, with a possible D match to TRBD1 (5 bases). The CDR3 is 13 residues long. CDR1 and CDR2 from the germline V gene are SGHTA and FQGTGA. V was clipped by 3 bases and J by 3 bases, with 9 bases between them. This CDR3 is CASSFNRNYEQYF. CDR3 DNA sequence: TGTGCCAGCAGCTTTAACAGGAACTACGAGCAGTACTTC.

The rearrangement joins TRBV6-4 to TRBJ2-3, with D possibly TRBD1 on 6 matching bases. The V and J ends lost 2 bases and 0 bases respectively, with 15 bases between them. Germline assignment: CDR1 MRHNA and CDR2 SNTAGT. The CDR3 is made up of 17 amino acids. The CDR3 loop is CASSDLSAGDSTDTQYF. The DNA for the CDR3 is TGTGCCAGCAGTGACCTTTCGGCAGGGGATAGCACAGATACGCAGTATTTT.